This entry lists 18 T cell receptor beta chains sequenced from one sample in a study of control samples from healthy donors and cancer patients. Some clones are missing from TCRdb's copy, which holds only in-frame ones; the method was immunoSEQ multiplex PCR. The data contain around 180,000 clones, 85% to 95% of them singletons. Sequencing was carried out using blood. Every receptor here comes from a young woman in good health.

The chain employs TRBV18 and TRBJ2-3; tentative D call: TRBD2 (6 bases). Germline V CDR1 and CDR2: KGHSH, LQKENI. The V and J ends lost 6 bases and 2 bases respectively, with 12 bases between them. This CDR3 contains 14 residues. This CDR3 reads CASSKGRDTDTQYF. CDR3 bases: TGTGCCAGCTCGAAGGGGCGGGACACAGATACGCAGTATTTT.

Concerning this clone: Other DNA sequences in the same sample also yield this CDR3. The V and J genes are TRBV12-3 or TRBV12-4 and TRBJ1-1; 7 bases agree with TRBD1. V shed 8 bases and J 4 bases; nucleotides not matched to a gene: 4. This CDR3 region has 12 residues. CDR3 nucleotide sequence: TGTGCCAGCTCTCCAGGGGGCACTGAAGCTTTCTTT. Translation gives CASSPGGTEAFF.

The chain joins TRBV7-2 to TRBJ1-1; D ambiguous. The CDR3 is made up of 17 amino acids. The germline V and J ends were trimmed by 6 bases and 2 bases, with 22 bases remaining between them. Germline values: CDR1 SGHTA, CDR2 FQGNSA. This CDR3 reads CASSRYMGRSANTEAFF. The CDR3 nucleotides are TGTGCCAGCAGTCGATATATGGGCAGATCGGCAAACACTGAAGCTTTCTTT.

The chain recombines TRBV9 with TRBJ1-6; a possible D gene is TRBD1 (6 bases). CDR3 size: 15 residues. The germline gives CDR1 SGDLS, CDR2 YYNGEE. V lost 0 bases and J lost 7, with 11 bases in between. The CDR3 bases are TGTGCCAGCAGCGTAGATGGGGGCCGAAATTCACCCCTCCACTTT. It yields the protein CASSVDGGRNSPLHF.

V and J are TRBV7-9 and TRBJ1-2, with 8 positions matching TRBD1. CDR3 size: 12 residues. Germline V gene lookup returns CDR1 SEHNR and CDR2 FQNEAQ (reference sequence). V trimming: 5 bases; J trimming: 7 bases; junction bases outside the gene matches: 3. The CDR3 is CASSSGQGGYTF. Written as DNA, the CDR3 is TGTGCCAGCAGCAGCGGACAGGGTGGCTACACCTTC.

Only one count was recorded for this clone. V gene TRBV10-3 combines with J gene TRBJ1-2; 7 nucleotides line up with TRBD1. Germline V gene sequence: CDR1 ENHRY, CDR2 SYGVKD. The CDR3 sequence is 15 residues long. Trimming cost V 8 bases and J 2 bases; bases outside gene matches: 11. In DNA form, the CDR3 reads TGTGCCATCTCCGGGGACAGTAGGGCCAACTATGGCTACACCTTC. Its protein product is CAISGDSRANYGYTF.

The V and J genes are TRBV19 and TRBJ1-2; D not resolved. Trimming removed 4 bases from V and 0 bases from J, with 9 bases in between. The germline V gene encodes CDR1 LNHDA and CDR2 SQIVND (reference sequence). The CDR3 totals 14 residues. CDR3 DNA sequence: TGTGCCAGTAGTAGGGGAGGAGCTAACTATGGCTACACCTTC. It is translated as CASSRGGANYGYTF.

This chain links TRBV6-1 with TRBJ2-1; tentative D call: TRBD1 (5 bases). V was cut by 2 bases and J by 3 bases, with 8 bases left in between. This CDR3 comprises 14 residues. In germline, CDR1 is MNHNS, CDR2 SASEGT. DNA for the CDR3: TGTGCCAGCAGTGAACAGGGAAACTACAATGAGCAGTTCTTC. Translation gives CASSEQGNYNEQFF.

CDR3 in DNA: TGTGCCAGCAGCCAAGACCAATGGAACGGCGTCTCTGGAAACACCATATATTTT. It codes for CASSQDQWNGVSGNTIYF. The gene calls are TRBV9 and TRBJ1-3; D gene unclear. This CDR3 contains 18 residues. V was shortened by 4 bases and J by 0 bases, with 20 bases between the two germline ends. CDR1 SGDLS and CDR2 YYNGEE come from the germline V gene.

The chain is built from TRBV19 and TRBJ1-1, with D perhaps TRBD1 (6 bases). The V gene lost 3 bases and the J gene lost 5 bases, with 25 bases spanning the gap. Germline CDR1 LNHDA, CDR2 SQIVND (reference sequence). The CDR3 is 18 amino acids. CDR3 DNA sequence: TGTGCCAGTAGTATTGGGGCCCTGTACAGGAGGAGGGGGACTGAAGCTTTCTTT. Translation gives CASSIGALYRRRGTEAFF.

The chain carries TRBV2 and TRBJ2-3; D gene unclear. The CDR3 is made up of 14 amino acids. Germline V gives CDR1 SNHLY, CDR2 FYNNEI. The V end lost 8 bases, the J end lost 2 bases, and 14 bases lay between the germline ends. CDR3 nucleotide sequence: TGTGCCAGCGTACTTTCTGTAATCACAGATACGCAGTATTTT. Translating it yields CASVLSVITDTQYF.

V gene TRBV5-4 combines with J gene TRBJ2-5; 12 positions agree with TRBD1. J was trimmed by 2 bases and V by 5 bases; bases with no gene match: 1. The CDR3 covers 14 residues. Germline V gene sequence: CDR1 SGHNT, CDR2 YYREEE (reference sequence). The CDR3 bases are TGTGCCAGCAGGGGACAGGGGGCTCAAGAGACCCAGTACTTC. Protein sequence: CASRGQGAQETQYF.

Notes on this clone: The junction and the germline gene differ at one end; a read error may be behind it. J is TRBJ1-1 and V is TRBV7-8; D remains unclear. From germline, CDR1 is SGHVS and CDR2 FQNEAQ. CDR3 length equals 14 residues. The CDR3 reads CASSLEGQNAEAFF. Here the CDR3 DNA reads TGTGCCAGCAGCTTAGAGGGCCAGAACGCTGAAGCTTTCTTT.

The V gene is TRBV19, the J gene TRBJ1-1; TRBD1 might be the D (5 bases). The ends were cut back, 5 bases at V and 4 bases at J, with 17 bases in the middle. The CDR3 is 15 residues long. Per the germline V gene, CDR1 is LNHDA and CDR2 is SQIVND (reference sequence). The CDR3 is CASSGRDGRSTEAFF. The DNA of the CDR3 is TGTGCCAGTAGTGGTCGGGACGGTCGCTCCACTGAAGCTTTCTTT.

V gene TRBV18 combines with J gene TRBJ2-7; D is uncertain. Per the germline V gene, CDR1 is KGHSH and CDR2 is LQKENI. This CDR3 spans 13 amino acids. Trimming removed 1 base from V and 4 bases from J, with 8 bases in between. The CDR3 sequence: CASSPLKGYEQYF. In DNA form, the CDR3 reads TGTGCCAGCTCACCACTGAAGGGTTACGAGCAGTACTTC. The full variable domain, its missing parts supplied by reference TRBV18 and TRBJ2-7, is NAGVMQNPRHLVRRRGQEARLRCSPMKGHSHVYWYRQLPEEGLKFMVYLQKENIIDESGMPKERFSAEFPKEGPSILRIQQVVRGDSAAYFCASSPLKGYEQYFGPGTRLTVT.

This chain links TRBV3-1 (or the pseudogene TRBV3-2) with TRBJ2-1; perhaps TRBD2 as D (6 bases). CDR3 length equals 14 residues. Germline V CDR1 and CDR2: LGHDT, YNNKEL (reference sequence). Deletions cut 1 base from V and 3 bases from J, with 7 bases between. The CDR3 is CASSQGRGYNEQFF. DNA of the CDR3: TGTGCCAGCAGCCAAGGGAGGGGCTACAATGAGCAGTTCTTC.

The chain joins TRBV9 to TRBJ1-3; D is perhaps TRBD1 (5 bases). This CDR3 spans 13 amino acids. V lost 3 bases and J 5 bases, leaving 9 bases between the germline ends. Germline V gene data show CDR1 as SGDLS and CDR2 as YYNGEE. For the CDR3, the DNA is TGTGCCAGCAGCGATGGGGCTAGAAACACCATATATTTT. It encodes CASSDGARNTIYF.

This clone was observed once. The rearrangement links TRBV7-2 to TRBJ1-1; D gene ambiguous. The V and J ends lost 3 bases and 0 bases respectively, with 8 bases between them. In germline, CDR1 is SGHTA, CDR2 FQGNSA. The CDR3 extends over 14 amino acids. The CDR3 here is CASSFRPLNTEAFF. CDR3 nucleotide sequence: TGTGCCAGCAGCTTCAGACCGTTGAACACTGAAGCTTTCTTT.